This TCR beta chain was recovered during a study of CD8+ T cells in alopecia areata. Stated treatment: oral pan-JAK inhibitor, 5-10 mg twice daily. Peripheral blood, together with lesional scalp punch biopsies, was collected from alopecia areata patients. Sequencing relied on a cDNA template that was reverse transcribed from extracted RNA. Profiling relied on immunoSEQ multiplex PCR, and the TCRdb table lists in-frame clones only, not all of them. The table has some 200,000 clones, around two fifths seen once. Study-wide results and limits: With tofacitinib ongoing, many expanded lesional clones persisted in both scalp and blood.

Trimming cost V 6 bases and J 1 base; bases outside gene matches: 8. CDR1 and CDR2 from the germline V gene are KGHSH and LQKENI. The CDR3 totals 15 residues. This clone was picked up a small number of times. Its antigen remains unknown. The chain couples TRBV18 to TRBJ1-1; 7 bases align to TRBD1. Sequences were derived from CD4+ T cells sorted from blood, sampled around week 37, from a patient treated with tofacitinib. This TCR came from a human donor with alopecia areata. The CDR3 spells CASSRQGTANTEAFF. The CDR3 coding sequence is TGTGCCAGCTCCCGGCAGGGGACAGCGAACACTGAAGCTTTCTTT. Full variable domain (rest looked up from reference TRBV18 and TRBJ1-1): NAGVMQNPRHLVRRRGQEARLRCSPMKGHSHVYWYRQLPEEGLKFMVYLQKENIIDESGMPKERFSAEFPKEGPSILRIQQVVRGDSAAYFCASSRQGTANTEAFFGQGTRLTVV.